This T cell receptor (beta chain) was identified during a study of blood T cells in healthy people across ages. This clonotype was seen ten or more times. Deletions cut 3 bases from V and 3 bases from J, with 15 bases between. Germline-derived CDR1 and CDR2 are SGHTA and FQGNSA. The CDR3 extends over 16 amino acids. Through a sample-barcoded 5' primer and a J-beta primer mix, a second PCR was run for roughly 6 to 11 cycles. TCRdb ran MiXCR on the 5' RACE reads and lists one entry per CDR3 protein. The data contain about 1.6 million distinct CDR3 sequences, roughly a third of them seen just once; the ten biggest clones take up about 10%.

Sequencing was done on a sample of blood. This TCR was recovered from a woman between 25 and 40 years old in good health. This sequence joins TRBV7-2 and TRBJ2-1; D may be TRBD2 (6 bases). CDR3 nucleotide sequence: TGTGCCAGCAGCTTGACTAGTATCCTGAACTACAATGAGCAGTTCTTC. It translates to CASSLTSILNYNEQFF. Using reference TRBV7-2 and TRBJ2-1 for the parts outside the CDR3, the full variable domain is GAGVSQSPSNKVTEKGKDVELRCDPISGHTALYWYRQSLGQGLEFLIYFQGNSAPDKSGLPSDRFSAERTGGSVSTLTIQRTQQEDSAVYLCASSLTSILNYNEQFFGPGTRLTVL.